Listed below are T cell receptor beta chains from one sample, sequenced in a study of patients and donors after allogeneic stem cell transplantation. Each CDR3 protein is one row after TCRdb ran MiXCR on the RT-PCR reads. The top ten clones hold around 50% of a sample with some 150,000 distinct CDR3 sequences, 30% to 45% of them seen once. Source material: blood, either unsorted or a sorted T cell fraction (not recorded which). The receptors originated from a human donor who was either an allogeneic HSCT recipient or a stem cell or donor lymphocyte infusion donor (not recorded which). It is not recorded whose cells these are; they may come from a transplant donor. Each CDR3 is given with its conserved first and last residue. The D gene is left open where the match is weak. A clone size is listed for some rows: how often the clone was seen (once, few, many), or a class if it is expanded.

>15|TRBJ2-3|.|few|TRBV27
CASSNGEVRTDTQYF
TGTGCCAGCAGCAACGGGGAAGTCCGCACAGATACGCAGTATTTT
>16|TRBJ2-7|.|.|TRBV10-3
CAISEVAGMSSYEQYF
TGTGCCATCAGTGAAGTGGCGGGGATGAGCTCCTACGAGCAGTACTTC
>15|TRBJ2-3|.|.|TRBV10-3
CAISVRGEGTDTQYF
TGTGCCATCAGTGTTCGGGGTGAGGGCACAGATACGCAGTATTTT
>15|TRBJ1-2|.|.|TRBV3-1
CASSQDRGSVYGYTF
TGTGCCAGCAGCCAAGATAGGGGGTCGGTCTATGGCTACACCTTC
>15|TRBJ2-3|TRBD2|.|TRBV7-8
CASSLELAGPDTQYF
TGTGCCAGCAGCTTAGAACTAGCGGGCCCAGATACGCAGTATTTT
>13|TRBJ1-1|.|.|TRBV6-1
CASVTGLDTEAFF
TGTGCCAGCGTCACGGGGTTAGACACTGAAGCTTTCTTT
>16|TRBJ2-1|TRBD1|once|TRBV11-1
CASSLTGGNARWEQFF
TGTGCCAGCAGCTTGACAGGGGGTAACGCACGTTGGGAGCAGTTCTTC
>15|TRBJ1-1|.|few|TRBV6-5
CASSYLPRPNTEAFF
TGTGCCAGCAGTTACCTCCCCCGGCCGAACACTGAAGCTTTCTTT
>15|TRBJ1-1|.|.|TRBV27
CASSPRQNLNTEAFF
TGTGCCAGTTCCCCGCGGCAAAACCTCAACACTGAAGCTTTCTTT
>15|TRBJ1-2|.|few|TRBV6-5
CASRDFGTADYGYTF
TGTGCCAGCAGGGATTTTGGGACGGCTGACTATGGCTACACCTTC
>14|TRBJ1-2|TRBD1|.|TRBV7-9
CASSLGRGRNGYTF
TGTGCCAGCAGCTTAGGCAGGGGGCGAAATGGCTACACCTTC
>15|TRBJ1-2|TRBD1|few|TRBV6-2/TRBV6-3
CASSRQGPPGYGYTF
TGTGCCAGCAGCCGACAGGGGCCCCCCGGCTATGGCTACACCTTC
>16|TRBJ2-3|.|.|TRBV12-3/TRBV12-4
CASSLWVGDGRDTQYF
TGTGCCAGCAGTTTATGGGTAGGGGATGGGAGAGATACGCAGTATTTT
>14|TRBJ1-1|TRBD1|few|TRBV20-1
CSARDRTGGDEAFF
TGCAGTGCTAGAGACCGGACAGGGGGAGATGAAGCTTTCTTT
>15|TRBJ2-3|TRBD2|.|TRBV7-9
CASSFSGASTDTQYF
TGTGCCAGCAGCTTTAGCGGGGCGAGCACAGATACGCAGTATTTT
>16|TRBJ1-5|TRBD1|.|TRBV28
CASSSDRGPSNQPQHF
TGTGCCAGCAGCTCCGACAGGGGCCCTAGCAATCAGCCCCAGCATTTT
>15|TRBJ2-3|TRBD1|once|TRBV12-3/TRBV12-4
CASSFTGGSTDTQYF
TGTGCCAGCAGTTTTACAGGGGGGAGCACAGATACGCAGTATTTT
>16|TRBJ1-2|.|.|TRBV4-1
CASSHRLSRSNYGYTF
TGCGCCAGCAGCCATCGTTTGTCCAGATCTAACTATGGCTACACCTTC
>14|TRBJ1-6|TRBD1|few|TRBV12-3/TRBV12-4
CASSATGINSPLHF
TGTGCCAGCAGTGCGACAGGGATTAATTCACCCCTCCACTTT
>11|TRBJ2-1|.|few|TRBV10-3
CAISESDEQFF
TGTGCCATCAGTGAGTCGGATGAGCAGTTCTTC
>17|TRBJ1-1|TRBD1|.|TRBV7-2
CASRPDRGWVKNTEAFF
TGTGCCAGCAGGCCTGACAGGGGTTGGGTAAAGAACACTGAAGCTTTCTTT
>15|TRBJ2-7|.|.|TRBV4-3
CASSQLQTSSYEQYF
TGCGCCAGCAGCCAGCTGCAGACAAGCTCCTACGAGCAGTACTTC
>14|TRBJ1-2|.|few|TRBV11-2
CASTDRQVLYGYTF
TGTGCCAGCACCGATCGACAGGTGCTCTATGGCTACACCTTC
>15|TRBJ1-2|.|.|TRBV14
CASSQDPGIPYGYTF
TGTGCCAGCAGCCAAGATCCGGGTATCCCCTATGGCTACACCTTC
>13|TRBJ2-2|.|.|TRBV5-6
CASSLYSTGELFF
TGTGCCAGCAGCTTGTACTCCACCGGGGAGCTGTTTTTT
>14|TRBJ1-5|.|few|TRBV24-1
CATSDWTANQPQHF
TGTGCCACCAGTGATTGGACAGCGAATCAGCCCCAGCATTTT
>13|TRBJ1-5|.|.|TRBV12-3/TRBV12-4
CASSGTAVQPQHF
TGTGCCAGCAGTGGTACGGCGGTTCAGCCCCAGCATTTT
>14|TRBJ1-4|TRBD1|.|TRBV20-1
CSARTGGANEKLFF
TGCAGTGCCCGAACAGGGGGGGCTAATGAAAAACTGTTTTTT
>14|TRBJ1-4|.|.|TRBV7-8
CASSSAWAREKLFF
TGTGCCAGCAGCTCAGCATGGGCTCGGGAAAAACTGTTTTTT
>13|TRBJ1-6|.|few|TRBV29-1
CSVRGGDNSPLHF
TGCAGCGTTCGAGGCGGGGATAATTCACCCCTCCACTTT
>15|TRBJ1-2|.|few|TRBV4-3
CASSQGPGQNYGYTF
TGCGCCAGCAGCCAAGGGCCAGGGCAGAACTATGGCTACACCTTC
>14|TRBJ1-1|.|.|TRBV5-1
CASSFGPYVTEAFF
TGCGCCAGCAGCTTCGGACCTTATGTCACTGAAGCTTTCTTT
>14|TRBJ1-5|.|.|TRBV12-3/TRBV12-4
CASSLAGNNQPQHF
TGTGCCAGCAGCCTGGCAGGGAACAATCAGCCCCAGCATTTT
>12|TRBJ1-6|.|.|TRBV7-2
CASSPFNSPLHF
TGTGCCAGCAGCCCCTTTAATTCACCCCTCCACTTT
>14|TRBJ1-2|.|.|TRBV28
CASSSAKTPYSYTF
TGTGCCAGCAGTTCCGCAAAGACACCTTATAGCTACACCTTC
>15|TRBJ1-2|.|.|TRBV7-2
CASSLGGGGIYGYTF
TGTGCCAGCAGCTTAGGTGGAGGGGGGATCTATGGCTACACCTTC
>13|TRBJ2-7|.|.|TRBV20-1
CSAPLTNSYEQYF
TGCAGTGCTCCCTTGACTAATTCCTACGAGCAGTACTTC
>15|TRBJ1-1|TRBD1|few|TRBV12-3/TRBV12-4
CASSYGTGVGAEAFF
TGTGCCAGCAGTTACGGGACAGGGGTAGGGGCTGAAGCTTTCTTT
>17|TRBJ2-6|TRBD1|few|TRBV27
CASSTGGISSGANVLTF
TGTGCCAGCAGTACAGGGGGTATCTCCTCTGGGGCCAACGTCCTGACTTTC
>16|TRBJ2-2|.|.|TRBV6-5
CASSYHRTGRAGELFF
TGTGCCAGCAGTTACCACCGGACAGGGAGGGCCGGGGAGCTGTTTTTT
>16|TRBJ2-7|TRBD1|.|TRBV20-1
CSARSGTGILSHEQYF
TGCAGTGCTAGGTCCGGGACAGGGATTTTGTCCCACGAGCAGTACTTC
>17|TRBJ1-1|.|few|TRBV11-2
CASSLISRAALNTEAFF
TGTGCCAGCAGCTTAATCTCTCGTGCTGCGCTGAACACTGAAGCTTTCTTT
>15|TRBJ2-1|.|few|TRBV24-1
CATSDGTGSYNEQFF
TGTGCCACCAGTGATGGCACAGGCTCGTACAATGAGCAGTTCTTC
>13|TRBJ2-3|.|.|TRBV20-1
CSAGFPTTDTQYF
TGCAGTGCCGGCTTCCCCACCACAGATACGCAGTATTTT
>11|TRBJ2-5|.|few|TRBV29-1
CSLPLGETQYF
TGCAGCCTCCCCCTCGGGGAGACCCAGTACTTC
>17|TRBJ1-6|.|few|TRBV28
CASSTRLTGRDNSPLHF
TGTGCCAGCAGTACCCGTCTCACAGGGCGCGATAATTCACCCCTCCACTTT
>14|TRBJ2-2|.|.|TRBV12-3/TRBV12-4
CASSLTRADGELFF
TGTGCCAGCAGTTTAACGAGGGCCGACGGGGAGCTGTTTTTT
>14|TRBJ2-5|TRBD2|.|TRBV6-2/TRBV6-3
CASSSTSASGTQYF
TGTGCCAGCAGTTCGACTAGCGCCTCGGGGACCCAGTACTTC
>15|TRBJ2-3|.|once|TRBV25-1
CASSEIVNYADTQYF
TGTGCCAGCAGTGAAATCGTGAATTATGCAGATACGCAGTATTTT
>14|TRBJ1-2|.|.|TRBV7-9
CASSLDPVNYGYTF
TGTGCCAGCAGCTTAGATCCGGTTAACTATGGCTACACCTTC
>15|TRBJ2-3|TRBD2|.|TRBV27
CASSLLAGGPGTQYF
TGTGCCAGCAGCTTACTAGCGGGGGGGCCTGGTACGCAGTATTTT
>16|TRBJ1-6|.|few|TRBV7-2
CASSARHRPWESPLHF
TGTGCCAGCAGCGCGAGACACCGCCCGTGGGAGTCACCCCTCCACTTT
>14|TRBJ1-2|TRBD1|few|TRBV12-3/TRBV12-4
CASSRQGGSSGYTF
TGTGCCAGCAGCCGACAGGGAGGCTCGTCTGGCTACACCTTC